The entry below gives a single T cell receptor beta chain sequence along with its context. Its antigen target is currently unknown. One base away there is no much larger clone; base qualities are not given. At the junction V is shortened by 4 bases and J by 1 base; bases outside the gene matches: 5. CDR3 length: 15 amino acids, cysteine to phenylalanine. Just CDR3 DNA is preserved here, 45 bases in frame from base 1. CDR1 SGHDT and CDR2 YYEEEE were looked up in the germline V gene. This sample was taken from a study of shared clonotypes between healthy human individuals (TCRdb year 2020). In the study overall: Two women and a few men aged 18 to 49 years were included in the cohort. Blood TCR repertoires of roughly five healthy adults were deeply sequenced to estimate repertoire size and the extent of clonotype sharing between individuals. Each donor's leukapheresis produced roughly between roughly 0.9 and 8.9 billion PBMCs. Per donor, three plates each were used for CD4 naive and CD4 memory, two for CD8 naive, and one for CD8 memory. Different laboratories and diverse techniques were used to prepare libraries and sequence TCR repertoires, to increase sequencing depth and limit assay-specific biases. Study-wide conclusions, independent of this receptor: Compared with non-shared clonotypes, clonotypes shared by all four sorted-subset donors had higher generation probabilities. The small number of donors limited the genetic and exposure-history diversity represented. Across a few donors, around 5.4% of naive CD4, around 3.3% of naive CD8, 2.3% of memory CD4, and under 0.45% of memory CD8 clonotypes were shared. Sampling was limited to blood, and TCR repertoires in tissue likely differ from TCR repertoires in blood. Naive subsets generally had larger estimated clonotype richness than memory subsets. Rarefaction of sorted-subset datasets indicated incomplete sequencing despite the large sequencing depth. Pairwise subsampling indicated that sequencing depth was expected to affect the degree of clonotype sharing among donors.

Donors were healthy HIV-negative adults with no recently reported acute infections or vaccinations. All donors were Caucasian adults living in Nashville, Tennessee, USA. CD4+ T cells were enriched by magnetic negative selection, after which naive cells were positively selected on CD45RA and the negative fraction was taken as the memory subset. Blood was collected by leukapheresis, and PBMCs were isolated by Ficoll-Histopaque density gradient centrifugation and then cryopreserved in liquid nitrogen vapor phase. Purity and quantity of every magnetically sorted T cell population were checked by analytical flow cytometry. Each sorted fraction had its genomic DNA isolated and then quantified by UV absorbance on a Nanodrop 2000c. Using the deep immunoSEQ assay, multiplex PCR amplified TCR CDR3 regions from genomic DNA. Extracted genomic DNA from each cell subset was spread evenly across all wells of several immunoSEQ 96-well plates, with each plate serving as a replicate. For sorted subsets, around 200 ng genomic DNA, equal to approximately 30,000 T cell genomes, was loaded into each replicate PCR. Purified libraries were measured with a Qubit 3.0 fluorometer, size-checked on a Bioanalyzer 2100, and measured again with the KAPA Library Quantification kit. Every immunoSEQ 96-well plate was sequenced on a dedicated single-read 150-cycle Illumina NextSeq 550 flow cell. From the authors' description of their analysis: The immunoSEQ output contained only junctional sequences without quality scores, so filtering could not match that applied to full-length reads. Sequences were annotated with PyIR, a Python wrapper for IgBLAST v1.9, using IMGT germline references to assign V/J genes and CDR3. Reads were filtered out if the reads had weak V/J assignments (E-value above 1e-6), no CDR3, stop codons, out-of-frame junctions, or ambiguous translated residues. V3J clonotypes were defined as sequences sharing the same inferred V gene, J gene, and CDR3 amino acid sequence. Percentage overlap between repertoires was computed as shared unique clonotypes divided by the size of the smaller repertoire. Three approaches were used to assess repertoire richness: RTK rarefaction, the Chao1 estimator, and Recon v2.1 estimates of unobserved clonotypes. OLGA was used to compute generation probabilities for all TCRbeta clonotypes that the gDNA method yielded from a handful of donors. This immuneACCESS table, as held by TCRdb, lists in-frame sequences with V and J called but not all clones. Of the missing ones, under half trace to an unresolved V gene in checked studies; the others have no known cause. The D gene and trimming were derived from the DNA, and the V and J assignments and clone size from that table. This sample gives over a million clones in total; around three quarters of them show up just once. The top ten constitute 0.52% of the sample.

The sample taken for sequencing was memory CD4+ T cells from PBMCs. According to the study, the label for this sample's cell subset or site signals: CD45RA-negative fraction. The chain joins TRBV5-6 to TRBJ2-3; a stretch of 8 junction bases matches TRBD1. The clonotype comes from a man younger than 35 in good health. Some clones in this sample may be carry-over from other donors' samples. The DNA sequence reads TGTGCCAGCAGCAACCCGACAGGGGGCACAGATACGCAGTATTTT. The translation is CASSNPTGGTDTQYF.